These 6 T cell receptor beta chains share one sample of origin, sequenced in a study of blood T cell repertoires in COVID-19. TCRdb keeps only in-frame clones here, not all; method: immunoSEQ multiplex PCR. This repertoire shows 60,000 or so clones, about 80% found once; its top ten account for approximately 3.5%. The sequenced material came from peripheral blood. These receptors originate from a woman aged 80 or over with acute or convalescent COVID-19.

The rearrangement uses TRBV1 and TRBJ2-7; the table assigns TRBD1, which was not confirmed against the DNA. TRBV1 represents a pseudogene. CDR3 size: 16 residues. The CDR3 spells CTSSQDSQGPFYEQYF. In nucleotides, the CDR3 is TGCACCAGCAGCCAAGATTCCCAGGGGCCCTTCTACGAGCAGTACTTC.

CDR3 loop: CASSMWRGDTQYF. The DNA for the CDR3 is TGTGCCAGTAGTATGTGGCGAGGGGATACGCAGTATTTT. The rearrangement uses TRBV19 and TRBJ2-3; tentatively, D is TRBD2 (5 bases). The germline gives CDR1 LNHDA, CDR2 SQIVND (reference sequence). The V end was cut by 3 bases, the J end by 6 bases, with 10 bases between. The CDR3 runs 13 residues. Together with reference TRBV19 and TRBJ2-3, the CDR3 gives the full variable domain: DGGITQSPKYLFRKEGQNVTLSCEQNLNHDAMYWYRQDPGQGLRLIYYSQIVNDFQKGDIAEGYSVSREKKESFPLTVTSAQKNPTAFYLCASSMWRGDTQYFGPGTRLTVL.

V usage is TRBV21-1 and J usage is TRBJ2-2; no check of the table's D call, TRBD1, against the DNA was made. TRBV21-1 corresponds to a pseudogene. The CDR3 is 14 amino acids. CDR3 sequence reads: CASSKPTGTGELFF. The CDR3 DNA sequence: TGTGCCAGCAGCAAGCCCACAGGGACCGGGGAGCTGTTTTTT.

The V and J genes are TRBV5-1 and TRBJ1-4, with 7 bases lining up with TRBD1. The V segment lost 3 bases and the J segment 8 bases; nucleotides outside the gene matches: 10. In germline, CDR1 is SGHRS, CDR2 YFSETQ. This CDR3 region has 15 residues. This CDR3 is CASSSTGEFREKLFF. CDR3 nucleotide sequence: TGCGCCAGCAGCTCAACAGGGGAATTTAGAGAAAAACTGTTTTTT.

Written as DNA, the CDR3 is TGTGCCAGCAGCTCGACGGTATGGCGGGGACTTTTGGGGAGCTATGGCTACACCTTC. It codes for CASSSTVWRGLLGSYGYTF. The V and J genes are TRBV7-2 and TRBJ1-2; tentatively, D is TRBD1 (5 bases). The CDR3 totals 19 residues. V lost 4 bases and J 4 bases, leaving 28 bases between the germline ends. CDR1 is SGHTA and CDR2 is FQGNSA in the germline V gene.

V usage is TRBV5-6 and J usage is TRBJ1-5, with TRBD1 matching over 8 bases. The V gene end was trimmed by 4 bases and the J gene end by 2 bases; junction bases not matched to a gene: 2. CDR3 size: 14 residues. Germline-derived CDR1 and CDR2 are SGHDT and YYEEEE. The CDR3 here is CASSDRGGNQPQHF. In DNA form, the CDR3 reads TGTGCCAGCAGCGACAGGGGTGGCAATCAGCCCCAGCATTTT.